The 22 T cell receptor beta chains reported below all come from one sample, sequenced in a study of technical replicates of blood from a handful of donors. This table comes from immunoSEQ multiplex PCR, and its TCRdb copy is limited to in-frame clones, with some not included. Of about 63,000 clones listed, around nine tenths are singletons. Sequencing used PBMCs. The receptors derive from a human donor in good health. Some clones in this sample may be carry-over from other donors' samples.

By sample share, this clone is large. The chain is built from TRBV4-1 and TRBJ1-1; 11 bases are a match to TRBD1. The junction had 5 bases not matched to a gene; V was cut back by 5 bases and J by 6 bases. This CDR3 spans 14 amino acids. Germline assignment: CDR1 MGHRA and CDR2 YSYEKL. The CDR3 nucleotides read TGCGCCAGCAGCTTAGGGACAGGGGGTGCTGAAGCTTTCTTT. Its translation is CASSLGTGGAEAFF.

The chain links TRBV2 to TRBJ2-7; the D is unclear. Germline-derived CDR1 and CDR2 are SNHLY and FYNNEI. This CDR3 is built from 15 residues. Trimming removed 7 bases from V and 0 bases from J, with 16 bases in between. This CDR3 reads CASTLFRSRSYEQYF. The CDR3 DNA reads TGTGCCAGCACGCTCTTCCGGAGCCGCTCCTACGAGCAGTACTTC.

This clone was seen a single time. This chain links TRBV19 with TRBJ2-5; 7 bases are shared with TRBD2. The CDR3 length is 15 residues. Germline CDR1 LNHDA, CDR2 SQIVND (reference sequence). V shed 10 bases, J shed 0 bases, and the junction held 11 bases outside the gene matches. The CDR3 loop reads CATRTVAGDQETQYF. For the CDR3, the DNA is TGTGCCACCCGGACCGTAGCGGGCGACCAAGAGACCCAGTACTTC.

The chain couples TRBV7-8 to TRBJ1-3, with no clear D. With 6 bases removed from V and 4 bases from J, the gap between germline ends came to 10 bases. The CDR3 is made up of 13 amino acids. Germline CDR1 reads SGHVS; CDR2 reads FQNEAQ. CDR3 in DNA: TGTGCCAGCAGTCTTAGCGCGGGAAACACCATATATTTT. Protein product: CASSLSAGNTIYF.

In DNA, the CDR3 is TGTGCCAGCAGCGCAGGGGAAAACATTCAGTACTTC. It codes for CASSAGENIQYF. The chain carries TRBV7-2 and TRBJ2-4, with TRBD1 as a possible D gene (6 bases). The CDR3 has 12 residues. V lost 5 bases, J lost 5 bases, and 7 bases lay in between. The V gene's germline CDR1 is SGHTA and CDR2 FQGNSA.

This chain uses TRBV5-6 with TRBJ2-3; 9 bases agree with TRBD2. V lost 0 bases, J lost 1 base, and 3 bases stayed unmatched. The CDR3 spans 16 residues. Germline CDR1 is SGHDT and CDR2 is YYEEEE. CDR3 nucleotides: TGTGCCAGCAGCTTGGTGTCTAGCGGGGGCACAGATACGCAGTATTTT. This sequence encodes CASSLVSSGGTDTQYF.

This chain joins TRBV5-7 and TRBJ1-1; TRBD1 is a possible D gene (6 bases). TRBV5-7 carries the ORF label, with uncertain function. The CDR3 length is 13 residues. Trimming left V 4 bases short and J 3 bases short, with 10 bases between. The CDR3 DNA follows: TGTGCCAGCAGCGGGGAGGGGGACACTGAAGCTTTCTTT. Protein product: CASSGEGDTEAFF.

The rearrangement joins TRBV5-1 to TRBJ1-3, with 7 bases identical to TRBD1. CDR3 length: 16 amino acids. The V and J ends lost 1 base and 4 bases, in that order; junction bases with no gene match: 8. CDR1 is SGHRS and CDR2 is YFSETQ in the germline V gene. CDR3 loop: CASSLTGEVAGNTIYF. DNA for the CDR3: TGCGCCAGCAGCTTGACAGGGGAGGTTGCAGGAAACACCATATATTTT.

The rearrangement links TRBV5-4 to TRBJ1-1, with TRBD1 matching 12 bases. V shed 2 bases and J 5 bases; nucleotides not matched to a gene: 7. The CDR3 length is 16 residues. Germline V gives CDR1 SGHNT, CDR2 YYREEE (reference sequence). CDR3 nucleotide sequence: TGTGCCAGCAGCTTTGGGACAGGGGGCGGGGGAACTGAAGCTTTCTTT. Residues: CASSFGTGGGGTEAFF. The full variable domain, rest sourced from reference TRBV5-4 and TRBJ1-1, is ETGVTQSPTHLIKTRGQQVTLRCSSQSGHNTVSWYQQALGQGPQFIFQYYREEENGRGNFPPRFSGLQFPNYSSELNVNALELDDSALYLCASSFGTGGGGTEAFFGQGTRLTVV.

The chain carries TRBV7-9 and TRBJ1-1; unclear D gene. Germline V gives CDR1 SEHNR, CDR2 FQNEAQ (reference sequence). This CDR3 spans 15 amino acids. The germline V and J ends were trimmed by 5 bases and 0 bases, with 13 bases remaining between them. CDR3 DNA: TGTGCCAGCAGCCATACTGCGGGGATGAACACTGAAGCTTTCTTT. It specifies CASSHTAGMNTEAFF.

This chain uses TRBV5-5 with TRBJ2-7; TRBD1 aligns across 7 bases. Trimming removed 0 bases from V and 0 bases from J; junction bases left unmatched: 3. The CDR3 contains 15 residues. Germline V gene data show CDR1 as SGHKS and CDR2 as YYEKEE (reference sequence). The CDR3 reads CASSLEGATSYEQYF. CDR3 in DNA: TGTGCCAGCAGCTTGGAGGGGGCCACCTCCTACGAGCAGTACTTC.

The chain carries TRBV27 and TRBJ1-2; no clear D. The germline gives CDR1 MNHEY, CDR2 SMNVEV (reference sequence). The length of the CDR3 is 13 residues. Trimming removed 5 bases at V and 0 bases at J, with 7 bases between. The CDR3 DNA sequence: TGTGCCAGCAGTCTTACAGCTAACTATGGCTACACCTTC. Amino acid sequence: CASSLTANYGYTF.

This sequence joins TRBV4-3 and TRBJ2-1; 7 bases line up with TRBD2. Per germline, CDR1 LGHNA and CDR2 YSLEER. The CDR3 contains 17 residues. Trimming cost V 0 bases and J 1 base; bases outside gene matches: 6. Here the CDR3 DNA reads TGCGCCAGCAGCCAAGATCAGGCGGGAGTTTCCTACAATGAGCAGTTCTTC. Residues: CASSQDQAGVSYNEQFF.

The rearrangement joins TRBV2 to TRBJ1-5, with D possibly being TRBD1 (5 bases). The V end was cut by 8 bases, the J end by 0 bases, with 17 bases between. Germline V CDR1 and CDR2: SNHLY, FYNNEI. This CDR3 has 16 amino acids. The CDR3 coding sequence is TGTGCCAGCCGCGGGGCGGGATCCCTTAGCAATCAGCCCCAGCATTTT. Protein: CASRGAGSLSNQPQHF.

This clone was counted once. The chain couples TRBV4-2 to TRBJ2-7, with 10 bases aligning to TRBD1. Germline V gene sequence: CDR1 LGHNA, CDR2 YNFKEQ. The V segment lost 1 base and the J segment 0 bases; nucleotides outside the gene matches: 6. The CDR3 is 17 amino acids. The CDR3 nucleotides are TGTGCCAGCAGCCAAGCCCTCGGGACAGGGGACTCCTACGAGCAGTACTTC. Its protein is CASSQALGTGDSYEQYF.

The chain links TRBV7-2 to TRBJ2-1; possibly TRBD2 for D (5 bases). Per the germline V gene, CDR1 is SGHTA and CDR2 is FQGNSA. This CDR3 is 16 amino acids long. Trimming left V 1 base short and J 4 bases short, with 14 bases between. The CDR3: CASSLVSSGTYNEQFF. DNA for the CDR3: TGTGCCAGCAGCTTAGTTTCCAGCGGTACTTACAATGAGCAGTTCTTC.

The CDR3 reads CASSEKRDRFIGSYNEQFF. DNA for the CDR3: TGTGCCAGCAGCGAGAAGCGAGACAGGTTTATAGGCTCCTACAATGAGCAGTTCTTC. The rearrangement joins TRBV2 to TRBJ2-1; TRBD1 is a possible D gene (6 bases). There are 19 residues in the CDR3. Germline V gives CDR1 SNHLY, CDR2 FYNNEI. Trimming removed 6 bases from V and 0 bases from J, with 24 bases in between.

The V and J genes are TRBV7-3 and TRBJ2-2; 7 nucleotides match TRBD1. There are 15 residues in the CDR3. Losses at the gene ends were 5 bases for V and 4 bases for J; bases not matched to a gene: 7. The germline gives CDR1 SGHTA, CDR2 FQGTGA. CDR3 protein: CASSLDRVGTGELFF. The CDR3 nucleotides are TGTGCCAGCAGCCTAGACAGGGTGGGCACCGGGGAGCTGTTTTTT.

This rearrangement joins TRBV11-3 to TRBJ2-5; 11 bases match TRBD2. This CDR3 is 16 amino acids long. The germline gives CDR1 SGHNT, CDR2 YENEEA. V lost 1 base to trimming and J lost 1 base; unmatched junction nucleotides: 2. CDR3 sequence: CASSLGLAGTQETQYF. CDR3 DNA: TGTGCCAGCAGCTTAGGACTAGCGGGGACCCAAGAGACCCAGTACTTC.

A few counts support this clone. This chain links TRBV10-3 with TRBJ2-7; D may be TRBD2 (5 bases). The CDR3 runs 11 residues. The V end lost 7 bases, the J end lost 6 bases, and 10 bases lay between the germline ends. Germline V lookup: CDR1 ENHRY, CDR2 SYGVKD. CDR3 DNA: TGTGCCATCACCCCAGGAGGCGAGCAGTACTTC. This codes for CAITPGGEQYF.

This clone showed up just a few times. In DNA, the CDR3 is TGTGCCAGCAGCTCAACAGGCGACAGGGACTCCTACGAGCAGTACTTC. Its translation is CASSSTGDRDSYEQYF. The chain is built from TRBV7-9 and TRBJ2-7; TRBD1 matches at 7 bases. Trimming at V came to 4 bases and at J to 0 bases, leaving 9 bases not matched to a gene. The length of the CDR3 is 16 residues. The germline V gene encodes CDR1 SEHNR and CDR2 FQNEAQ (reference sequence).

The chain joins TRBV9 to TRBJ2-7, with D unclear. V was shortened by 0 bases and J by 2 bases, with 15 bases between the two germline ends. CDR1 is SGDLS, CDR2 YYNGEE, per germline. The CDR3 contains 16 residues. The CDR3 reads CASSVGGTAEPYEQYF. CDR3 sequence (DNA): TGTGCCAGCAGCGTAGGCGGAACGGCCGAACCCTACGAGCAGTACTTC.